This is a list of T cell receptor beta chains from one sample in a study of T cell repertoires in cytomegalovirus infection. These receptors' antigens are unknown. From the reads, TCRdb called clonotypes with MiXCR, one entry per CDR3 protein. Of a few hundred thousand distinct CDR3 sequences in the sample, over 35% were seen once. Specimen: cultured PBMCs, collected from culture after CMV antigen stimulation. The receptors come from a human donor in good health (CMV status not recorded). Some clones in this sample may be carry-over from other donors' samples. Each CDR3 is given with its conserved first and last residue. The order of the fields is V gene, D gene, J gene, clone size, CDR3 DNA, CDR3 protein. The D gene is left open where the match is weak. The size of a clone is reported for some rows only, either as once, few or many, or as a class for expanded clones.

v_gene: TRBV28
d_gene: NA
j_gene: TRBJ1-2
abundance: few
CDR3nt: TGTGCCAGATCGGAGGGAGAGGGCTTTAACTATGGCTACACCTTC
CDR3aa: CARSEGEGFNYGYTF

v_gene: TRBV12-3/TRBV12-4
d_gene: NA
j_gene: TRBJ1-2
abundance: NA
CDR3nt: TGTGCCAGCAGTTTCTCCGGGACTGGCTACACCTTC
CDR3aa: CASSFSGTGYTF

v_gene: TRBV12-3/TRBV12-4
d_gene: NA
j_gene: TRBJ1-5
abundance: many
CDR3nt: TGTGCCAGCAGTAGGGGTAATCAGCCCCAGCATTTT
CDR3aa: CASSRGNQPQHF

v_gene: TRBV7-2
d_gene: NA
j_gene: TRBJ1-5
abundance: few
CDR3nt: TGTGCCAGCAGCTTAGACGGGGGCCTTCTTCGTGCCCAGCATTTT
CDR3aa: CASSLDGGLLRAQHF

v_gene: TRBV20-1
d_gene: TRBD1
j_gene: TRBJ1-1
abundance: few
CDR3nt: TGCAGTGCTGGGACAGTCAACACTGAAGCTTTCTTT
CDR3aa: CSAGTVNTEAFF

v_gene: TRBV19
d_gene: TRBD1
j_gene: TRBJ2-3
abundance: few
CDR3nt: TGTGCCAGTAGACATGGACAGGACACAGATACGCAGTATTTT
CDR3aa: CASRHGQDTDTQYF

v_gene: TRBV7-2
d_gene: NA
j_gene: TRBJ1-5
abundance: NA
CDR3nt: TGTGCCAGCAGCTTTTCCCTTTTTACGACGACAGATCAGCCCCAGCATTTT
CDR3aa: CASSFSLFTTTDQPQHF

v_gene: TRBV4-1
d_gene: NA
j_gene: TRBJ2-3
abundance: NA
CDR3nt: TGCGCCAGCAGCCAAGAGCTTACGCAGTATTTT
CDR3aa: CASSQELTQYF

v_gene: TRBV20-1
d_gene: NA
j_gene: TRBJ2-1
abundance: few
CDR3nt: TGCAGTGCCGTAGGTCGATGGGCGGGGGCCAGCTCCTACAATGAGCAGTTCTTC
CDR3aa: CSAVGRWAGASSYNEQFF

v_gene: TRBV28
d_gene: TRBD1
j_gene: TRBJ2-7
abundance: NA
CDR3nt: TGTGCCAGCAGGCGCGGCGGGACAGGGAGAGGGCTCCACGAGCAGTACTTC
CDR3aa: CASRRGGTGRGLHEQYF

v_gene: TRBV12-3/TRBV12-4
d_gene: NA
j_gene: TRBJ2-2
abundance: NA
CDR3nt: TGTGCCAGCCGGCCCTCCAGGGCAGGGAGGCCCGGGGAGCTGTTTTTT
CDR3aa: CASRPSRAGRPGELFF

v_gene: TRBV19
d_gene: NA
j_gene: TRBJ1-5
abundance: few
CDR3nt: TGTGCCAGTAAGGGACTCAACCCTAGCAATCAGCCCCAGCATTTT
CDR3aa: CASKGLNPSNQPQHF

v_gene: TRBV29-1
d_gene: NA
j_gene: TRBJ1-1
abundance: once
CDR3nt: TGCAGCGTTGCTGATGGCACTGAAGCTTTCTTT
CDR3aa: CSVADGTEAFF

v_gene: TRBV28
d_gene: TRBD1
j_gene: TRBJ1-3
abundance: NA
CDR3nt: TGTGCCAGCAGCAACGCCGGACAGGGGGTCGACTCTGGAAACACCATATATTTT
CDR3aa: CASSNAGQGVDSGNTIYF

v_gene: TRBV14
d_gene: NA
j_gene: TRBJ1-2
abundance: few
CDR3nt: TGTGCCAGCAGCCAAGATCGAGGGGCCAGCTATGGCTACACCTTC
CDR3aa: CASSQDRGASYGYTF

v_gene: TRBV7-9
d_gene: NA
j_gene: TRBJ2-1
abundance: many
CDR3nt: TGTGCCAGCAGCTTCGATGGGGGCAATGAGCAGTTCTTC
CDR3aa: CASSFDGGNEQFF

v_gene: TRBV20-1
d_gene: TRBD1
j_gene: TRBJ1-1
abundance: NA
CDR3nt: TGCAGTGTTAAACAGGGGATTAACACTGAAGCTTTCTTT
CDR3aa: CSVKQGINTEAFF

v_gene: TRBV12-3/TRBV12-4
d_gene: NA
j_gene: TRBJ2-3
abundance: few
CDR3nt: TGTGCCAGCAGTCCACAGACAGCCCGCACAGATACGCAGTATTTT
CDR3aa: CASSPQTARTDTQYF

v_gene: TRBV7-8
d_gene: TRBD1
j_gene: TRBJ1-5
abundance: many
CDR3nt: TGTGCCAGCAGCCCATCCATCGACAGGGCTGGTGTTCAGCCCCAGCATTTT
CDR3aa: CASSPSIDRAGVQPQHF

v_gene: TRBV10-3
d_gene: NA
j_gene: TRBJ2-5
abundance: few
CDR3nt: TGTGCCATCAGGGGTAACGGACAAGAGACCCAGTACTTC
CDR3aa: CAIRGNGQETQYF

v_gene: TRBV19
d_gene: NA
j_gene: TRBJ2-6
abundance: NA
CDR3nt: TGTGCCAGTACCCCCCCGGGGGATGGGGCCAACGTCCTGACTTTC
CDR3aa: CASTPPGDGANVLTF

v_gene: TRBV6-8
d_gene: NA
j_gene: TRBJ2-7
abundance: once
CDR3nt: TGTGCCAGCAGAGAGATCCGGGACAAAACCTACGAGCAGTACTTC
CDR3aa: CASREIRDKTYEQYF

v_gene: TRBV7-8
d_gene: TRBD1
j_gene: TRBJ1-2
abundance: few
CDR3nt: TGTGCCAGCAGCGGAGGGGGACAGGGATTCACTAACTATGGCTACACCTTC
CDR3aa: CASSGGGQGFTNYGYTF

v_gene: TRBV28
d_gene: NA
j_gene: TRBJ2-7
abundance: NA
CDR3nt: TGTGCCACCGGGCGACAGCCGCCGAGCTACGAGCAGTACTTC
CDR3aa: CATGRQPPSYEQYF

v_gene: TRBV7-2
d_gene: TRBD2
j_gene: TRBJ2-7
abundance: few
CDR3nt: TGTGCCAGCAGCTTAGGGGGCGGGAGGGCCTCGTATCGCGAGCAGTACTTC
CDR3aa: CASSLGGGRASYREQYF

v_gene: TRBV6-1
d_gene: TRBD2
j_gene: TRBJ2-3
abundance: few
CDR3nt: TGTGCCAGCAGTCGGGACTACGACACAGATACGCAGTATTTT
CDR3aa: CASSRDYDTDTQYF

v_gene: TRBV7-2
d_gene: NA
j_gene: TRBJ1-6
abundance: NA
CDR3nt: TGTGCCAGCAGCGCCCGTTCATTCGGGCCCCCTCGCCACTTT
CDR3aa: CASSARSFGPPRHF

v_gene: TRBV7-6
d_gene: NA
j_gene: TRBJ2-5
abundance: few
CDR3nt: TGTGCCAGCTCTATACAGAGGGAGACCCAGTACTTC
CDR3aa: CASSIQRETQYF

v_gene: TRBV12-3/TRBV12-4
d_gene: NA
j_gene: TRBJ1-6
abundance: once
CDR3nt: TGTGCCAGCAGTTTATCAGGGAAGGGTTCACCCCTCCACTTT
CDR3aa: CASSLSGKGSPLHF

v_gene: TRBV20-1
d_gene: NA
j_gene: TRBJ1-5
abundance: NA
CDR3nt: TGCAGTGCTAGAGGCTCGGGGGGAGGGATAAACAATCAGCCCCAGCATTTT
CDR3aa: CSARGSGGGINNQPQHF

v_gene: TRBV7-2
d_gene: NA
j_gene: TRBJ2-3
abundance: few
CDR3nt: TGTGCCAGCAGCTTTGATCCCGCGGGGTCCACAGATACGCAGTATTTT
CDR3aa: CASSFDPAGSTDTQYF

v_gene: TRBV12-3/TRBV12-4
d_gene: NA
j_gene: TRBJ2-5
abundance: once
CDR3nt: TGTGCCAGCAGCTCAGGGAAGGGGTTCCAAGAGACCCAGTACTTC
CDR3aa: CASSSGKGFQETQYF

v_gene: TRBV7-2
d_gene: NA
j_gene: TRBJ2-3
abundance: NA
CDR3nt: TGTGCCAGCAGCCCGGGACCAAACACAGATACGCAGTATTTT
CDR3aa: CASSPGPNTDTQYF

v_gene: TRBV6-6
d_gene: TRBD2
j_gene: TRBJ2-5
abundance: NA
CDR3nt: TGTGCCAGCACCCTAGCGGGAGGGCAAGAGACCCAGTACTTC
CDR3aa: CASTLAGGQETQYF

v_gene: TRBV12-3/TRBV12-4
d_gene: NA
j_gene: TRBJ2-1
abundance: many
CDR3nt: TGTGCCAGCAGTTTTTCTGGGGGCGCGAGGGAGCAGTTCTTC
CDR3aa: CASSFSGGAREQFF

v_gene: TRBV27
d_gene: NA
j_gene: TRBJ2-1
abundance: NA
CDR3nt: TGTGCCAGCAGTTTATCGACGGACTACCGAGAGCAGTTCTTC
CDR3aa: CASSLSTDYREQFF

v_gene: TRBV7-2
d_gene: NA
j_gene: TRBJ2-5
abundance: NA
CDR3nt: TGTGCCAGCAGCTTATATACTAGTCGACAAGAGACCCAGTACTTC
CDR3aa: CASSLYTSRQETQYF

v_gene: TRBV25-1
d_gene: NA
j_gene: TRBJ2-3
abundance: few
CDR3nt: TGTGCCAGCAGTGTGGGACGCACGTCGGGAGATACGCAGTATTTT
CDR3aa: CASSVGRTSGDTQYF

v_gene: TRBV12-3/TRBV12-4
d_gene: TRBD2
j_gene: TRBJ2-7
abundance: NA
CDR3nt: TGTGCCAGCAGTCCGCCCGAACTAGCGGGTTACGAGCAGTACTTC
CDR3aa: CASSPPELAGYEQYF

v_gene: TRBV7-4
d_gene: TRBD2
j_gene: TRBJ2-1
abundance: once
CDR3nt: TGTGCCAGCAGCTTAGTTGGGACTAGCGGAGGTGCGTACAATGAGCAGTTCTTC
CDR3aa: CASSLVGTSGGAYNEQFF

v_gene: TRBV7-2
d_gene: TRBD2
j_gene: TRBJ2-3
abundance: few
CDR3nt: TGTGCCAGCAGCTTAACTAGCGGGAGATTCGCAGATACGCAGTATTTT
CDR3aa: CASSLTSGRFADTQYF

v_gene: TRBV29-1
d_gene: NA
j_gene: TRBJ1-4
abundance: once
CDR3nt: TGCAGCGTTGGTTTACAGGGAACTAATGAAAAACTGTTTTTT
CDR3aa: CSVGLQGTNEKLFF

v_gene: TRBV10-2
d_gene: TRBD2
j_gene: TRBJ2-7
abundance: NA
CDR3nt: TGCGCCACCAAGCGGGGGACCTACGAGCAGTACTTC
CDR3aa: CATKRGTYEQYF

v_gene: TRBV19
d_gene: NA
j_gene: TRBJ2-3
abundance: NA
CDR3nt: TGTGCCAGTAGGACGGGGAATACGCAGTATTTT
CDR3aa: CASRTGNTQYF

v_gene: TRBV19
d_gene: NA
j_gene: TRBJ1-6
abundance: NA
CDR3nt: TGTGCTAGTAGTGGGGTCAGGGGTTCACCCCTCCACTTT
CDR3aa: CASSGVRGSPLHF

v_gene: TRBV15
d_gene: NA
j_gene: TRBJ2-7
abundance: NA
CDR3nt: TGTGCCACCAGCAGAGATAGGCACCACTCCTACGAGCAGTACTTC
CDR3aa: CATSRDRHHSYEQYF

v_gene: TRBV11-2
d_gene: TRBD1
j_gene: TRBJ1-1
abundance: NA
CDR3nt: TGTGCCAGCAGCTCACAGGGGGCTATAGGTGAAGCTTTCTTT
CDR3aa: CASSSQGAIGEAFF

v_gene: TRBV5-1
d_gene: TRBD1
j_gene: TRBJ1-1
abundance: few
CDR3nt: TGCGCCAGCAGAGTGACAGGGGGACTGAACACTGAAGCTTTCTTT
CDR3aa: CASRVTGGLNTEAFF

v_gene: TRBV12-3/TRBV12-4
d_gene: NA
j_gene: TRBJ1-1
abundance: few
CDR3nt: TGTGCCAGCAGTACAGGTTTGGCTTTCTTT
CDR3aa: CASSTGLAFF

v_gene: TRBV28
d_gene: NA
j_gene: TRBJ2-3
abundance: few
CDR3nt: TGTGCCAGCAGCCACCCACCCCCTAGCACAGATACGCAGTATTTT
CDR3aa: CASSHPPPSTDTQYF

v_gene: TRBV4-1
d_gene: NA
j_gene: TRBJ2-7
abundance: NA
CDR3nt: TGCGCCAGCAGCCAAGGCCATCGGGGGGCATACGAGCAGTACTTC
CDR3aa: CASSQGHRGAYEQYF

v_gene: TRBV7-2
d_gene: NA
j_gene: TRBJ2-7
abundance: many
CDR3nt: TGTGCCAGCAGCCAGGGGGGGGGCCTCTACGAGCAGTACTTC
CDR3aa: CASSQGGGLYEQYF

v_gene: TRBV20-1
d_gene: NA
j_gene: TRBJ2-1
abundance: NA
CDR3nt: TGCAGTGCTAGAGATGGAGACTCCCCTAGGAATGAGCAGTTCTTC
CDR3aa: CSARDGDSPRNEQFF

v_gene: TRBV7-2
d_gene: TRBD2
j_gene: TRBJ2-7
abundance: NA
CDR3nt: TGTGCCAGCAGCGGCGGGACTAGCGGGGCCTACGAGCAGTACTTC
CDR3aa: CASSGGTSGAYEQYF

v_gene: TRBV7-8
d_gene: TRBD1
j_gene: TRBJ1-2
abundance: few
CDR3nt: TGTGCCAGCAGCTCACACAGGGGGCCGGCGAATGGCTACACCTTC
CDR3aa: CASSSHRGPANGYTF

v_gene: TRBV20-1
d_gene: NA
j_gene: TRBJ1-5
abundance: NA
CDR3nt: TGCAGTGCCCTGGGGGGTAGTGGCAATCAGCCCCAGCATTTT
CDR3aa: CSALGGSGNQPQHF

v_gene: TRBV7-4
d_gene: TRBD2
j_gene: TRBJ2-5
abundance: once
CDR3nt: TGTGCCAGCAGCTCGGGACTAGCGGGAGGTGTGTTTGAGACCCAGTACTTC
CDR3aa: CASSSGLAGGVFETQYF